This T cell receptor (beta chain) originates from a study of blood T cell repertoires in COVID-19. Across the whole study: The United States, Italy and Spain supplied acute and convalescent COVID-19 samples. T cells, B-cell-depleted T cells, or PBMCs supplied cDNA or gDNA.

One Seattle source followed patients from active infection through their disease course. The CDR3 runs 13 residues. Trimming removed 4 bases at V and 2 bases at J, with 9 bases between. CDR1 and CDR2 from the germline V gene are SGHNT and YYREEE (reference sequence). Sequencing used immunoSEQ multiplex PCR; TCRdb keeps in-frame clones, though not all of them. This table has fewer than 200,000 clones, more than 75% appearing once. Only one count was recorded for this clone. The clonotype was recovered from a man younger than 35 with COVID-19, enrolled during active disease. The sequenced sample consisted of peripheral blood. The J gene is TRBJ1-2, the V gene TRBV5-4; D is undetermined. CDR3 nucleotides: TGTGCCAGCAGCCCAGGACTCAACTATGGCTACACCTTC. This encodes CASSPGLNYGYTF.